The 14 T cell receptor beta chains listed next were all sequenced from one sample in a study of T cell repertoires in cytomegalovirus infection. No antigens are known for them. TCRdb processed the reads anew with MiXCR; each CDR3 protein has one entry. Of approximately 470,000 distinct CDR3 sequences listed, approximately 40% are singletons. This material consisted of cultured PBMCs, taken from culture after CMV antigen stimulation. All receptors come from a human donor in good health (CMV status not recorded). Some clones in this sample may be carry-over from other donors' samples.

The chain carries TRBV3-1 and TRBJ2-3; D is undetermined. The germline V gene has CDR1 LGHDT and CDR2 YNNKEL (reference sequence). The CDR3 contains 12 residues. V dropped 6 bases and J dropped 2 bases, with 6 bases sitting between them. CDR3 DNA sequence: TGTGCCAGCAGGGATTTCACAGATACGCAGTATTTT. As protein: CASRDFTDTQYF.

This clonotype was counted a few times. The gene calls are TRBV7-2 and TRBJ2-3; 7 bases align to TRBD2. The CDR3 is 13 residues long. Germline CDR1 reads SGHTA; CDR2 reads FQGNSA. Germline trimming cut 5 bases from V and 9 bases from J; bases unmatched to any gene: 8. As DNA, the CDR3 is TGTGCCAGCAGCACCGAATCTAGCGGAACGCAGTATTTT. The encoded protein is CASSTESSGTQYF.

The chain carries TRBV7-9 and TRBJ2-5, with D hard to call. This CDR3 spans 14 amino acids. The germline V and J ends were trimmed by 2 bases and 3 bases, with 10 bases remaining between them. The germline V gene has CDR1 SEHNR and CDR2 FQNEAQ (reference sequence). The CDR3 DNA reads TGTGCCAGCAGCTTAATGGCTTTGGAAGAGACCCAGTACTTC. This translates into CASSLMALEETQYF.

This clonotype came up a few times. The gene calls are TRBV7-8 and TRBJ2-5; D might be TRBD1 or TRBD2, each matching 5 bases. This CDR3 spans 15 amino acids. V was clipped by 6 bases and J by 2 bases, with 16 bases between them. Germline CDR1 reads SGHVS; CDR2 reads FQNEAQ. For the CDR3, the DNA is TGTGCCAGCAGACCCCCCCCGGGGCGTCAAGAGACCCAGTACTTC. It is translated as CASRPPPGRQETQYF.

The rearrangement links TRBV5-5 to TRBJ2-7, with D perhaps matching TRBD2 (6 bases). CDR3 length equals 13 residues. V was cut by 4 bases and J by 3 bases, with 11 bases left in between. Germline CDR1 reads SGHKS; CDR2 reads YYEKEE (reference sequence). CDR3 loop: CASSDPTSYEQYF. In nucleotides, the CDR3 is TGTGCCAGCAGCGACCCGACTAGCTACGAGCAGTACTTC.

The chain combines TRBV6-5 with TRBJ2-3; D remains ambiguous. Per germline, CDR1 MNHEY and CDR2 SVGAGI. The CDR3 sequence is 13 residues long. Trimming left V 5 bases short and J 4 bases short, with 10 bases between. The CDR3 DNA is TGTGCCAGCAGTACCGTAGGCGCAGATACGCAGTATTTT. Translated: CASSTVGADTQYF.

The chain links TRBV6-6 to TRBJ1-1; D not certain. Trimming stripped 0 bases from V and 7 bases from J, with 12 bases between. The CDR3 spans 14 residues. Germline CDR1 and CDR2: MNHNY and SVGAGI (reference sequence). DNA for the CDR3: TGTGCCAGCAGTTACTCGGGAGAGACCGTTGAAGCTTTCTTT. It translates to CASSYSGETVEAFF.

The J gene is TRBJ2-4, the V gene TRBV6-1; D ambiguous. V was pared by 7 bases and J by 0 bases, with 10 bases between. Germline CDR1 is MNHNS and CDR2 is SASEGT. The CDR3 spans 14 residues. As DNA, the CDR3 is TGTGCCAGCAAGGCCGCACTAGCCAAAAACATTCAGTACTTC. It codes for CASKAALAKNIQYF.

This clonotype was detected a few times. The rearrangement joins TRBV7-3 to TRBJ1-2; the D is unclear. Germline V gives CDR1 SGHTA, CDR2 FQGTGA. The V gene lost 5 bases and the J gene lost 6 bases, with 16 bases spanning the gap. This CDR3 is 14 amino acids long. The CDR3 nucleotides are TGTGCCAGCAGCAACTGGGCCCGCTGGCATGGCTACACCTTC. Its protein product is CASSNWARWHGYTF.

V and J are TRBV9 and TRBJ2-7; D unresolved. V was cut by 3 bases and J by 3 bases, with 10 bases left in between. The CDR3 runs to 13 residues. The V gene's germline CDR1 is SGDLS and CDR2 YYNGEE. The CDR3 coding sequence is TGTGCCAGCAGCGCAAGCCCCCACTACGAGCAGTACTTC. Encoded protein: CASSASPHYEQYF.

Only a few counts were recorded for this clonotype. The chain recombines TRBV6-5 with TRBJ1-2; D is unclear. The CDR3 is made up of 12 amino acids. The V gene's germline CDR1 is MNHEY and CDR2 SVGAGI. Trimming took off 6 bases at V and 1 base at J, with 6 bases between the two ends. In nucleotides, the CDR3 is TGTGCCAGCAGAAGAGTTAACTATGGCTACACCTTC. Residues: CASRRVNYGYTF.

This sequence joins TRBV4-2 and TRBJ2-7, with TRBD1 matching 11 bases. The junction had 5 bases not matched to a gene; V was cut back by 3 bases and J by 1 base. The CDR3 length is 16 residues. The germline CDR1 and CDR2 sequences are LGHNA and YNFKEQ. CDR3 nucleotide sequence: TGTGCCAGCAGCCATGCCGGGACAGGGGGTTCCTACGAGCAGTACTTC. Encoded protein: CASSHAGTGGSYEQYF.

In this sample, this clonotype turned up a few times. This rearrangement joins TRBV7-2 to TRBJ2-5; 8 bases line up with TRBD2. Germline CDR1 reads SGHTA; CDR2 reads FQGNSA. The CDR3 runs to 14 residues. Trimming took 1 base from V and 5 from J; bases not matched to a gene: 3. As DNA, the CDR3 is TGTGCCAGCAGCTTAGGACTAGCGAGCGAGACCCAGTACTTC. This translates into CASSLGLASETQYF.

The J gene is TRBJ2-5, the V gene TRBV4-1; perhaps TRBD2 as D (5 bases). The CDR3 is 14 amino acids. CDR1 and CDR2 (germline): MGHRA, YSYEKL. V was clipped by 4 bases and J by 4 bases, with 13 bases between them. The CDR3, as DNA: TGCGCCAGCAGCCTACTAACTAGTTTAGAGACCCAGTACTTC. It codes for CASSLLTSLETQYF.